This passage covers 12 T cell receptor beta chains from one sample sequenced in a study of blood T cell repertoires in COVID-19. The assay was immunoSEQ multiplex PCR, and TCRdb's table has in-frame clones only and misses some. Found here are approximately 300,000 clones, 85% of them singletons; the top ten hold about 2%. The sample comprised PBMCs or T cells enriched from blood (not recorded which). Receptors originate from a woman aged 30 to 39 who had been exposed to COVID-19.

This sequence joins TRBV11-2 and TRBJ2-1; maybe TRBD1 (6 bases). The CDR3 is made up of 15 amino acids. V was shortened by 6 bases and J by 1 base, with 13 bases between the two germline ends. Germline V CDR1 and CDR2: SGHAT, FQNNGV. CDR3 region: CASSPGQSSYNEQFF. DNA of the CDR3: TGTGCCAGCAGTCCCGGACAGAGTTCCTACAATGAGCAGTTCTTC.

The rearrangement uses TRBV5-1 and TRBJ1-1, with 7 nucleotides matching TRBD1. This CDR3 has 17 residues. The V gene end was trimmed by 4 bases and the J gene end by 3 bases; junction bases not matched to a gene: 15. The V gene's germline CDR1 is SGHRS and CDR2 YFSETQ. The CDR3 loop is CASSLGQSTTFDTEAFF. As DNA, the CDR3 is TGCGCCAGCAGCCTGGGACAGTCCACGACGTTTGACACTGAAGCTTTCTTT.

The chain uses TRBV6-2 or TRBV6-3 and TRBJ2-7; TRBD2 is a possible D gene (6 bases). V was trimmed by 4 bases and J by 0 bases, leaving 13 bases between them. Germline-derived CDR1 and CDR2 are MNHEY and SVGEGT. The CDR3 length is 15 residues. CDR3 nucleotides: TGTGCCAGCAGTTTTAAACGGGGGTTCTCCTACGAGCAGTACTTC. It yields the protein CASSFKRGFSYEQYF.

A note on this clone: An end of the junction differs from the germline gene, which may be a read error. CDR3 residues: CASSPRTGGITGELFF. In DNA, the CDR3 is TGTGCTAGCAGCCCGAGGACAGGGGGCATCACCGGGGAGCTGTTTTTT. The chain employs TRBV7-7 and TRBJ2-2; 11 nucleotides line up with TRBD1. Germline V gene sequence: CDR1 SSHAT, CDR2 FNYEAQ (reference sequence). The CDR3 length is 16 residues.

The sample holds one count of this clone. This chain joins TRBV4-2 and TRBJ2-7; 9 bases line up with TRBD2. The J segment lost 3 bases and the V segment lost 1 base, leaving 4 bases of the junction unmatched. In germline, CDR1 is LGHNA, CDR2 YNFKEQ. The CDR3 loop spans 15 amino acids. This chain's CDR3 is CASSQGGGVNYEQYF. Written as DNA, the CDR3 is TGTGCCAGCAGCCAAGGCGGGGGGGTTAACTACGAGCAGTACTTC.

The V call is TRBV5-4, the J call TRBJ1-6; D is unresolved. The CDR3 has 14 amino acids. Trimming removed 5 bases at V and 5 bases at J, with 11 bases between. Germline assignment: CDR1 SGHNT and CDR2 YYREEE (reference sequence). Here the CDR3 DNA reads TGTGCCAGCAGTTCCGGGTGGGATAATTCACCCCTCCACTTT. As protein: CASSSGWDNSPLHF.

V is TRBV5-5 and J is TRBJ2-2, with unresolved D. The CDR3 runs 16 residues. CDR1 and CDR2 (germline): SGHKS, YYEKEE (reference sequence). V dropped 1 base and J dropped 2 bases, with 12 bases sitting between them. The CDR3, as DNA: TGTGCCAGCAGCTTGATGTCCGAACACAACACCGGGGAGCTGTTTTTT. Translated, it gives CASSLMSEHNTGELFF.

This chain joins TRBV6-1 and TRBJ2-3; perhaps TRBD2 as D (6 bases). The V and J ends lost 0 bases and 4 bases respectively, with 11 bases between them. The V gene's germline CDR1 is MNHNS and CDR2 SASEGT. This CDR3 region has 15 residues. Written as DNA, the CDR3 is TGTGCCAGCAGTGAAGCCAGACTAGTTTCAGATACGCAGTATTTT. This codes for CASSEARLVSDTQYF.

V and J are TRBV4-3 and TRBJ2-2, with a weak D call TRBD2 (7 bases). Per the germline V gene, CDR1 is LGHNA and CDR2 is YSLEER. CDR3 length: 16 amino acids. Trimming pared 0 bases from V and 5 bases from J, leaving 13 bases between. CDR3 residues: CASSQDRGAPTGELFF. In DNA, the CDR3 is TGCGCCAGCAGCCAAGATCGGGGGGCCCCTACCGGGGAGCTGTTTTTT.

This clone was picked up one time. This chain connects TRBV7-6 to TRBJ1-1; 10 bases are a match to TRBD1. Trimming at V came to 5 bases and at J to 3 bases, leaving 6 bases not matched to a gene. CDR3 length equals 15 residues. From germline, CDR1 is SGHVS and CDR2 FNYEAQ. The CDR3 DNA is TGTGCCAGCAGCCTTGGGACAGGGGTATACACTGAAGCTTTCTTT. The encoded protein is CASSLGTGVYTEAFF.

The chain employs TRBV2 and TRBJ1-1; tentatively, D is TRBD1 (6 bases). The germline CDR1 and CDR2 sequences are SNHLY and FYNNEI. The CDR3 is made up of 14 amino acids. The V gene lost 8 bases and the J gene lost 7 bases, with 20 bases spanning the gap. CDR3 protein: CASGGRLHNVEAFF. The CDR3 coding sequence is TGTGCCAGCGGGGGCCGGCTACATAATGTTGAAGCTTTCTTT.

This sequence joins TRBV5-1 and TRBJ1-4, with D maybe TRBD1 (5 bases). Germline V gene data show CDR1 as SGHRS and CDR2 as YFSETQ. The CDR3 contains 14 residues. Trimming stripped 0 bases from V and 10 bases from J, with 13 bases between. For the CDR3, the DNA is TGCGCCAGCAGCTTGGGACCGACGGGGGGAAAACTGTTTTTT. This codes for CASSLGPTGGKLFF.